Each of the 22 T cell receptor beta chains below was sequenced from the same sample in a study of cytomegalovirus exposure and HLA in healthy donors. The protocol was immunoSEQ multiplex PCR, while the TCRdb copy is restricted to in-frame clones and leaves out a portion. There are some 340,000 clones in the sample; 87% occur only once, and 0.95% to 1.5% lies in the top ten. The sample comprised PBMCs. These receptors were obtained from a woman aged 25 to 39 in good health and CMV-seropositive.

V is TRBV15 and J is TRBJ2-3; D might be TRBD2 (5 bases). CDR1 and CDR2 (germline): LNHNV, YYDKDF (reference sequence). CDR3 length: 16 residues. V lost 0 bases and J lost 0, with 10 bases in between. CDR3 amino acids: CATSREDWTSTDTQYF. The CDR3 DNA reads TGTGCCACCAGCAGAGAGGACTGGACTAGCACAGATACGCAGTATTTT.

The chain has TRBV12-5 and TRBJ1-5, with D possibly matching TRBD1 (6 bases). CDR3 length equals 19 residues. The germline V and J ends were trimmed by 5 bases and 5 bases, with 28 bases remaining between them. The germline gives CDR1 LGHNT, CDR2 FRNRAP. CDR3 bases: TGTGCTAGTGGTCCGAAGGGCGGCACGTACGGGGGCTGGGATCAGCCCCAGCATTTT. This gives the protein CASGPKGGTYGGWDQPQHF.

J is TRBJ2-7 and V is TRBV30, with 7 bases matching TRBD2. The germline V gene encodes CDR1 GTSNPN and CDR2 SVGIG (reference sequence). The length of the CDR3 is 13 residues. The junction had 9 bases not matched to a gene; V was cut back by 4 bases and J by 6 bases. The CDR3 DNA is TGTGCCTGGACCAGGGAGGGATTCTCCGAGCAGTACTTC. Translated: CAWTREGFSEQYF.

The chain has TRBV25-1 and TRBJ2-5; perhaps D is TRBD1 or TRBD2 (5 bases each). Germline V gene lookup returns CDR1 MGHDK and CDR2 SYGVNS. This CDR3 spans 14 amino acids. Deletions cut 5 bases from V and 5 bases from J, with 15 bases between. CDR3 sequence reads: CASSQSRGRETQYF. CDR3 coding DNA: TGTGCCAGCAGTCAATCCCGGGGCAGGGAGACCCAGTACTTC.

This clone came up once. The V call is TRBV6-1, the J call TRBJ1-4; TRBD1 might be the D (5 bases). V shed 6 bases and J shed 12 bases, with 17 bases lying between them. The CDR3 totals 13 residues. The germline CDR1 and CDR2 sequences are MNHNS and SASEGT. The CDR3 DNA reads TGTGCCAGCAGCCTGGGACCCCGCACGGAACTGTTTTTT. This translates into CASSLGPRTELFF.

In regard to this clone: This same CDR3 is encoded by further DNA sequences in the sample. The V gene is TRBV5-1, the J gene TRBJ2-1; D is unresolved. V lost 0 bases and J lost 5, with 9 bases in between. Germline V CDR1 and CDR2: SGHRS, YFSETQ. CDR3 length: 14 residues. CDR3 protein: CASSLGDEHNEQFF. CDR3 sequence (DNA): TGCGCCAGCAGCTTGGGGGATGAACACAATGAGCAGTTCTTC.

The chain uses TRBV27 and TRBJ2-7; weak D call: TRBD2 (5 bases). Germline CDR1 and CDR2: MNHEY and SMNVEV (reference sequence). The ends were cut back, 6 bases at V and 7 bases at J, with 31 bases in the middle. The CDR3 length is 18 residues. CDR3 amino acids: CASSLAPPTYSRLGEQYF. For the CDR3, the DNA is TGTGCCAGCAGCCTAGCCCCCCCGACGTATTCAAGACTGGGGGAGCAGTACTTC.

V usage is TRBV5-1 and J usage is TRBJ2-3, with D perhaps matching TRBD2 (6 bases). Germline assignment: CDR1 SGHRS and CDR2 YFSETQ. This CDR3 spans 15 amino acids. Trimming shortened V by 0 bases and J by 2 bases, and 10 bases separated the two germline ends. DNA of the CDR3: TGCGCCAGCAGCTTGGGCGGGGCGGTCACAGATACGCAGTATTTT. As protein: CASSLGGAVTDTQYF.

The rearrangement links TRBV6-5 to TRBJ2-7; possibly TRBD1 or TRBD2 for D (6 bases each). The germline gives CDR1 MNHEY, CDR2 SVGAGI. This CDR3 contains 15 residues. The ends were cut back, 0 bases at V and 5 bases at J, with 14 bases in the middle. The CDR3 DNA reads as TGTGCCAGCAGTTACTCGGGGGGCCCGTTCCACGAGCAGTACTTC. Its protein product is CASSYSGGPFHEQYF.

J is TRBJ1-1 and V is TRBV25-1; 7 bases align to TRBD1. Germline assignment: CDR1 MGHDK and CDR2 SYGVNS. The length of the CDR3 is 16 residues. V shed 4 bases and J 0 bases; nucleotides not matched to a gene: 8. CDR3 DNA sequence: TGTGCCAGCAGTGTGACAGGGAGAGGGGTGAACACTGAAGCTTTCTTT. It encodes CASSVTGRGVNTEAFF. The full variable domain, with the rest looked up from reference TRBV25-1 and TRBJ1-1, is EADIYQTPRYLVIGTGKKITLECSQTMGHDKMYWYQQDPGMELHLIHYSYGVNSTEKGDLSSESTVSRIRTEHFPLTLESARPSHTSQYLCASSVTGRGVNTEAFFGQGTRLTVV.

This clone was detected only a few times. This CDR3 is CASSLVGAFF. In DNA form, the CDR3 reads TGTGCCAGCAGCCTGGTGGGAGCTTTCTTT. The chain carries TRBV2 and TRBJ1-1; D gene ambiguous. Germline assignment: CDR1 SNHLY and CDR2 FYNNEI. The CDR3 is 10 residues long. Trimming left V 6 bases short and J 10 bases short, with 9 bases between.

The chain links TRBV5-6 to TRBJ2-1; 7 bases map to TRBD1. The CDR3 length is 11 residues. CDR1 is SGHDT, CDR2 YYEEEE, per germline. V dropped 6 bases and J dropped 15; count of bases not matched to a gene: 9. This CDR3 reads CASTFRDSVFF. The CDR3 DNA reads TGTGCCAGCACCTTCCGGGACAGCGTGTTCTTC.

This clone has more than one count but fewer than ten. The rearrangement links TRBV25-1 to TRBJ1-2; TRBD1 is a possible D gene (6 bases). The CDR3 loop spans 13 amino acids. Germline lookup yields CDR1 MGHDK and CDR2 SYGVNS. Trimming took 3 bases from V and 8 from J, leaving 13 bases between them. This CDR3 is CASSEQGRFGYTF. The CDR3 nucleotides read TGTGCCAGCAGTGAGCAGGGGAGGTTCGGCTACACCTTC.

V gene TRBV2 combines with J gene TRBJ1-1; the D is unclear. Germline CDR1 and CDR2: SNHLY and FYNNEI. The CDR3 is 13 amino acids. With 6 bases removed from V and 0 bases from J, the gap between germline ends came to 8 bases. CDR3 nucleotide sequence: TGTGCCAGCAGGGGCAGTATGAACACTGAAGCTTTCTTT. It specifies CASRGSMNTEAFF.

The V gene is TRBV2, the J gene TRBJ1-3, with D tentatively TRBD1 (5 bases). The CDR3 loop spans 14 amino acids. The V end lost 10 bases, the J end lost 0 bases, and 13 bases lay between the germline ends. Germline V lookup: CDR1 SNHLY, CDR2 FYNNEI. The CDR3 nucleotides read TGTGCCACTATTCCCGGGGGCTCTGGAAACACCATATATTTT. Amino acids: CATIPGGSGNTIYF.

The CDR3 nucleotides read TGTGCCAGCAGCTCCTATGGGACAGGTTTCACCGGGGAGCTGTTTTTT. As protein: CASSSYGTGFTGELFF. The V call is TRBV7-9, the J call TRBJ2-2, with 8 bases lining up with TRBD1. V lost 4 bases and J lost 4; bases outside the gene matches: 8. Germline values: CDR1 SEHNR, CDR2 FQNEAQ (reference sequence). The CDR3 spans 16 residues. The whole variable domain, filled in from reference TRBV7-9 and TRBJ2-2, reads DTGVSQNPRHKITKRGQNVTFRCDPISEHNRLYWYRQTLGQGPEFLTYFQNEAQLEKSRLLSDRFSAERPKGSFSTLEIQRTEQGDSAMYLCASSSYGTGFTGELFFGEGSRLTVL.

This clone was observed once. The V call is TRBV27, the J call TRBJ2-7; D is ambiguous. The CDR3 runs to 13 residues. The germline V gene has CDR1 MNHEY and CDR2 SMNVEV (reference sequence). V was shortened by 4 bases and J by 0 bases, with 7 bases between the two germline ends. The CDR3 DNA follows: TGTGCCAGCAGTTCCCTGAGCTCCTACGAGCAGTACTTC. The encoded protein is CASSSLSSYEQYF.

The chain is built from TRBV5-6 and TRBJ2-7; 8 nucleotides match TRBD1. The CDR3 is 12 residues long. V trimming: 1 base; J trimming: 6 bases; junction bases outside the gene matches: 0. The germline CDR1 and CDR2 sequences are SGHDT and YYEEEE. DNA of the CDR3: TGTGCCAGCAGCTTGACAGGGGGCGAGCAGTACTTC. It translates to CASSLTGGEQYF.

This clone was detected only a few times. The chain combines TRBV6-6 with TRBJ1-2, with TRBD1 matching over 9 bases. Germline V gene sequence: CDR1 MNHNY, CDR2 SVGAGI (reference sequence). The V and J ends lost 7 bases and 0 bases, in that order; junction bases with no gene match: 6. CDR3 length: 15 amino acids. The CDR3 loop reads CASNPGTGTNYGYTF. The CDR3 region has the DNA TGTGCCAGCAATCCCGGGACAGGGACTAACTATGGCTACACCTTC.

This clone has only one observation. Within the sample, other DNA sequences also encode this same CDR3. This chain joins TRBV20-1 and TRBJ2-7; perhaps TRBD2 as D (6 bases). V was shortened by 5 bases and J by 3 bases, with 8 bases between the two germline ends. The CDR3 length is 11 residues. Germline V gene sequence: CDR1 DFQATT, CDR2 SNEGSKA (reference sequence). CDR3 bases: TGCAGTGCTCGGGGAGGCTACGAGCAGTACTTC. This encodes CSARGGYEQYF.

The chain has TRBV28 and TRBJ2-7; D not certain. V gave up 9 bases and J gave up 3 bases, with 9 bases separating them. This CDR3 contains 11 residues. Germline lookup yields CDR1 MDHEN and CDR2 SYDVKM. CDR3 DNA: TGTGCCAGTACAGAAGGCTACGAGCAGTACTTC. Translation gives CASTEGYEQYF.

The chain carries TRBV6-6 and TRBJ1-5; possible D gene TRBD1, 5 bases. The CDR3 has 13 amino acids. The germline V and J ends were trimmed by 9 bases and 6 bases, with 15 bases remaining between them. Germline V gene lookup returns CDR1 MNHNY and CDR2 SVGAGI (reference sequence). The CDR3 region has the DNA TGTGCCAGTCTCAGGGTTGAGGGTCAGCCCCAGCATTTT. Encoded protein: CASLRVEGQPQHF.